The clone carrying this T cell receptor (beta chain) was detected a few times. The antigen is not known. The data are from a study of beta chain features in type 1 diabetes. Findings of the study overall: Individuals with type 1 diabetes displayed fewer insertions and more deletions at VDJ junctions.

This CDR3 is built from 16 residues. V gave up 1 base and J gave up 0 bases, with 7 bases separating them. Germline V CDR1 and CDR2: SEHNR, FQNEAQ (reference sequence). CD45RO/CCR7/CD25/CD127/CD95/CD27 staining was used to isolate CD4+ naive, central memory, regulatory and stem cell-like memory cells by sorting. The authors obtained over 95% purity in all sorted populations. All of the isolated RNA was reverse transcribed, so expressed TCRB transcripts were sequenced. An average approximately 3.5 million reads came from naive, central memory and regulatory T cell samples. Using immunoSEQ multiplex PCR, the repertoire was profiled, and TCRdb retains in-frame clones only, with some absent. There are about 290,000 clones in the sample; around 7.3% occur only once, and roughly 0.94% lies in the top ten.

The sample was central memory CD4+ T cells from blood. V is TRBV7-9 and J is TRBJ2-6; D is undetermined. This clonotype originated in a young woman in good health. The CDR3 reads CASSLGLISGANVLTF. CDR3 coding DNA: TGTGCCAGCAGCTTAGGACTGATCTCTGGGGCCAACGTCCTGACTTTC.